The 10 T cell receptor beta chains below were found in one sample sequenced in a study of memory CD4+ T cells and cytomegalovirus serostatus. The sort gate was single viable CD3+CD4+CD8-CD45RO+ cells for memory CD4+ T cells. Assay: immunoSEQ multiplex PCR; the TCRdb copy retains only in-frame clones and omits some. Counted here are under 35,000 clones, around 74% occurring once; the ten biggest clones make up 0.63%. The sample comprised memory CD4+ T cells from blood. The receptors stem from an adult in good health and CMV-seronegative. Some clones in this sample may be carry-over from other donors' samples.

This clone was observed a handful of times. J is TRBJ1-1 and V is TRBV10-1; D may be TRBD1 (5 bases). Germline V CDR1 and CDR2: WNHNN, SYGVQD (reference sequence). CDR3 length: 15 amino acids. Trimming stripped 3 bases from V and 1 base from J, with 12 bases between. CDR3 DNA: TGCGCCAGCAGTGAACGTCGGGGGGGGAACACTGAAGCTTTCTTT. This gives the protein CASSERRGGNTEAFF.

The V gene is TRBV19, the J gene TRBJ2-1; 7 bases align to TRBD1. Germline V gene lookup returns CDR1 LNHDA and CDR2 SQIVND (reference sequence). CDR3 length equals 14 residues. V gave up 9 bases and J gave up 9 bases; unmatched junction bases: 14. The DNA of the CDR3 is TGTGCCAGCAACCCCACGTTCGAGGGGGCTGAGCAGTTCTTC. Its protein is CASNPTFEGAEQFF.

The chain links TRBV7-2 to TRBJ2-7, with D maybe TRBD1 (6 bases). CDR3 size: 12 residues. V dropped 4 bases and J dropped 4 bases, with 8 bases sitting between them. Germline CDR1 and CDR2: SGHTA and FQGNSA. The CDR3 nucleotides read TGTGCCAGCAGCTCTCAGGGGTACGAGCAGTACTTC. Translated: CASSSQGYEQYF.

The rearrangement uses TRBV5-8 and TRBJ2-4; D is possibly TRBD1 or TRBD2 (6 bases each). CDR1 and CDR2 from the germline V gene are SGHTS and YDEGEE. The CDR3 runs to 15 residues. Trimming pared 7 bases from V and 1 base from J, leaving 15 bases between. CDR3 nucleotide sequence: TGTGCCAGCCCATGGGGGGCAGGTGCCAAAAACATTCAGTACTTC. Translation gives CASPWGAGAKNIQYF. The full variable domain, with the rest looked up from reference TRBV5-8 and TRBJ2-4, is EAGVTQSPTHLIKTRGQQATLRCSPISGHTSVYWYQQALGLGLQFLLWYDEGEERNRGNFPPRFSGRQFPNYSSELNVNALELEDSALYLCASPWGAGAKNIQYFGAGTRLSVL.

The V and J genes are TRBV7-8 and TRBJ2-1; D gene ambiguous. The CDR3 extends over 13 amino acids. V was shortened by 5 bases and J by 7 bases, with 12 bases between the two germline ends. Germline CDR1 is SGHVS and CDR2 is FQNEAQ. CDR3: CASSLRRGNEQFF. The CDR3 DNA is TGTGCCAGCAGCCTCCGACGAGGTAATGAGCAGTTCTTC. Supplemented by reference TRBV7-8 and TRBJ2-1, the full variable domain reads GAGVSQSPRYKVAKRGQDVALRCDPISGHVSLFWYQQALGQGPEFLTYFQNEAQLDKSGLPSDRFFAERPEGSVSTLKIQRTQQEDSAVYLCASSLRRGNEQFFGPGTRLTVL.

The chain has TRBV7-6 and TRBJ2-7, with 7 nucleotides matching TRBD2. The trim removed 0 bases at V and 6 bases at J, leaving 2 bases unmatched. CDR1 SGHVS and CDR2 FNYEAQ come from the germline V gene. CDR3 length equals 13 residues. The CDR3 sequence: CASSLAGRAEQYF. In DNA, the CDR3 is TGTGCCAGCAGCTTAGCGGGGAGGGCCGAGCAGTACTTC. The full variable domain, with the rest looked up from reference TRBV7-6 and TRBJ2-7, is GAGVSQSPRYKVTKRGQDVALRCDPISGHVSLYWYRQALGQGPEFLTYFNYEAQQDKSGLPNDRFSAERPEGSISTLTIQRTEQRDSAMYRCASSLAGRAEQYFGPGTRLTVT.

This clone was seen only a few times. The J gene is TRBJ1-5, the V gene TRBV6-1; D is undetermined. Germline V gene data show CDR1 as MNHNS and CDR2 as SASEGT. The CDR3 extends over 13 amino acids. The V end was cut by 7 bases, the J end by 6 bases, with 13 bases between. The CDR3 spells CASTLGEGQPQHF. The CDR3 DNA reads as TGTGCCAGCACCCTGGGAGAGGGTCAGCCCCAGCATTTT.

The rearrangement links TRBV28 to TRBJ2-7; 9 positions match TRBD2. Germline V gene lookup returns CDR1 MDHEN and CDR2 SYDVKM. The CDR3 contains 15 residues. V lost 2 bases, J lost 4 bases, and 6 bases stayed unmatched. This CDR3 is CASSLQREALYEQYF. CDR3 nucleotides: TGTGCCAGCAGTTTACAGCGGGAGGCCCTTTACGAGCAGTACTTC.

This clone came up a few times. CDR3 residues: CSVEVVGIGTDTQYF. The DNA of the CDR3 is TGCAGCGTTGAGGTGGTTGGGATTGGTACAGATACGCAGTATTTT. This chain joins TRBV29-1 and TRBJ2-3; unclear D gene. Germline CDR1 is SQVTM and CDR2 is ANQGSEA. This CDR3 comprises 15 residues. The germline V and J ends were trimmed by 3 bases and 3 bases, with 16 bases remaining between them.

This rearrangement joins TRBV7-2 to TRBJ1-1, with 7 bases fitting TRBD1. This CDR3 has 13 amino acids. V lost 5 bases to trimming and J lost 11 bases; unmatched junction nucleotides: 11. Germline lookup yields CDR1 SGHTA and CDR2 FQGNSA. The chain's CDR3 is CASSMIQTGRAFF. CDR3 DNA sequence: TGTGCCAGCAGCATGATACAGACAGGGCGGGCTTTCTTT.